This T cell receptor beta chain stems from a study of Ad26.COV2.S vaccination and SARS-CoV-2 variants. The wider study: The authors gave Ad26.COV2.S intramuscularly, either once or twice 56 days apart.

Treatment: roughly 19 received Ad26.COV2.S at low or high dose, single or two shots; 5 received placebo; per-sample allocation not given. The study sampled participants on day 63 after the first vaccine or placebo injection. General study findings and limits: Greater spike-specific TCR breadth was seen in vaccine recipients than in placebo recipients. Vaccinees reportedly had broad spike-specific CD8+ and CD4+ T cell responses.

The germline gives CDR1 LNHDA, CDR2 SQIVND (reference sequence). The V segment lost 3 bases and the J segment 7 bases; nucleotides outside the gene matches: 12. The CDR3 contains 16 residues. This clone was seen just once. The antigen remains undetermined. TCRdb's copy holds only in-frame clones and misses some; the assay was immunoSEQ multiplex PCR. The data contain roughly 350,000 clones, more than 85% of them seen just once; the ten biggest clones take up roughly 5%. The chain has TRBV19 and TRBJ1-5; 7 nucleotides match TRBD1. Material: peripheral blood, obtained in a trial of Ad26.COV2.S vaccine versus placebo. The receptor comes from a person between 18 and 59 years old who received the Ad26.COV2.S COVID-19 vaccine or a placebo. In nucleotides, the CDR3 is TGTGCCAGTAGTATTAGGGAGGGGGCAGGAGGACAGCCCCAGCATTTT. Its translation: CASSIREGAGGQPQHF.